This TCR beta chain was sequenced for a study of OX40 agonist ivuxolimab in advanced cancers. About the research overall: Patients with hepatocellular carcinoma, melanoma, renal cell or head and neck cancer made up the dose-escalation patients. Study findings and constraints: There was clonal expansion of CD4+ and CD8+ blood T cells by week 6 at 0.1 to 3.0 mg/kg.

Repertoires were generated with immunoSEQ multiplex PCR, while TCRdb's copy carries only in-frame clones and drops some. The sample shows about 61,000 clones, over 80% of them seen only once. Of note for this clone: As yet, its antigen is unknown.

Drawing of blood for sampling happened at baseline, at cycle 4 day 1, and at cycle 7 day 1. The TCR originated in an adult with an advanced solid tumor such as melanoma, head and neck, liver or kidney cancer. The sample here was CD4+ or CD8+ T cells sorted from blood, taken in a trial of the OX40 agonist ivuxolimab.

CDR3 coding DNA: TGTGCCAGCAGTTACTCTCTCTCCGGCTATGGCTACACCTTC. Protein: CASSYSLSGYGYTF. The rearrangement uses TRBV6-5 and TRBJ1-2; D gene uncertain. V lost 0 bases and J 4 bases, leaving 9 bases between the germline ends. The CDR3 extends over 14 amino acids. Germline V gives CDR1 MNHEY, CDR2 SVGAGI.